A selection of T cell receptor beta chains follows, all from one sample in a study of T-cell reconstitution after alpha-beta-depleted transplantation in children. TCRdb independently ran MiXCR on the PCR reads; one entry per CDR3 protein. The profile shows hundreds of thousands of distinct CDR3 sequences, 10% of them singletons. Sequenced here: PBMCs, sampled before TCRalphabeta/CD19-depleted stem cell transplant. Receptor source: a boy under two years old with acute myeloid leukemia, due to receive a stem cell transplant. The CDR3 runs from the conserved cysteine through the conserved F or W. The D gene is left open where the match is weak. Clone sizes are given selectively: once, few, many, or a class where the clone is expanded.

>TRBJ2-1|TRBD2|TRBV14|many
CASSRLAGSYNEQFF
TGTGCCAGCAGCCGACTAGCGGGCTCCTACAATGAGCAGTTCTTC
>TRBJ2-1|TRBD2|TRBV20-1|many
CSARALAGSYNEQFF
TGCAGTGCTAGGGCACTAGCGGGGTCCTACAATGAGCAGTTCTTC
>TRBJ1-2|TRBD1|TRBV5-1|few
CASSSDRVLVGYTF
TGCGCCAGCAGCTCGGACAGGGTACTTGTCGGCTACACCTTC
>TRBJ2-7|TRBD2|TRBV20-1|few
CSASTGLAPYEQYF
TGCAGTGCTAGTACAGGACTAGCGCCCTACGAGCAGTACTTC
>TRBJ2-1|NA|TRBV28|many
CASGLRGNEQFF
TGTGCCAGCGGGTTGAGGGGCAATGAGCAGTTCTTC
>TRBJ2-7|TRBD2|TRBV28|many
CASSWGTSDYEQYF
TGTGCCAGCAGTTGGGGGACTAGCGACTACGAGCAGTACTTC
>TRBJ1-4|TRBD1|TRBV27|many
CASRRNRGTGGKLFF
TGTGCCAGCAGGCGCAACAGGGGGACAGGTGGGAAACTGTTTTTT
>TRBJ2-1|TRBD1|TRBV5-1|many
CASRLTTGGNEQFF
TGCGCCAGCAGACTTACGACAGGGGGCAATGAGCAGTTCTTC
>TRBJ2-7|NA|TRBV9|many
CASSVDGFSSYEQYF
TGTGCCAGCAGCGTAGATGGATTTAGCTCCTACGAGCAGTACTTC
>TRBJ2-3|TRBD2|TRBV29-1|many
CSVGLAASTDTQYF
TGCAGCGTGGGACTAGCGGCTAGCACAGATACGCAGTATTTT
>TRBJ2-1|NA|TRBV7-2|many
CASSQFDVDSPYNEQFF
TGTGCCAGCAGCCAATTTGACGTAGACAGCCCCTACAATGAGCAGTTCTTC
>TRBJ1-2|TRBD1|TRBV11-2|few
CAILGTAYGYTF
TGTGCCATCCTAGGGACAGCTTATGGCTACACCTTC
>TRBJ1-5|NA|TRBV12-3/TRBV12-4|NA
CASLGGVWGQPQHF
TGTGCCAGCCTTGGCGGGGTATGGGGGCAGCCCCAGCATTTT
>TRBJ2-7|TRBD2|TRBV5-1|many
CASSWGAASGGKINSYEQYF
TGCGCCAGCAGCTGGGGGGCCGCTAGCGGGGGTAAGATAAACTCCTACGAGCAGTACTTC
>TRBJ1-5|NA|TRBV6-5|NA
CARSSMGWNQPQHF
TGTGCCAGGAGTTCCATGGGCTGGAATCAGCCCCAGCATTTT
>TRBJ1-6|NA|TRBV7-2|NA
CASSFNPGNYNSPLHF
TGTGCCAGCAGCTTTAATCCAGGGAACTATAATTCACCCCTCCACTTT
>TRBJ2-1|NA|TRBV12-3/TRBV12-4|many
CASSIGTGNEQFF
TGTGCCAGCAGTATCGGGACTGGCAATGAGCAGTTCTTC
>TRBJ2-1|NA|TRBV11-1|many
CASSLGQGMAGSSYNEQFF
TGTGCCAGCAGCTTAGGGCAGGGGATGGCGGGGTCCTCCTACAATGAGCAGTTCTTC
>TRBJ1-1|NA|TRBV9|many
CASSAYRETEAFF
TGTGCCAGCAGCGCCTACAGGGAAACTGAAGCTTTCTTT
>TRBJ2-5|NA|TRBV5-1|few
CASSFIRQETQYF
TGCGCCAGCAGCTTCATCCGTCAAGAGACCCAGTACTTC
>TRBJ2-3|NA|TRBV7-9|many
CASSYMHSRTDTQYF
TGTGCCAGCAGCTATATGCATTCCCGCACAGATACGCAGTATTTT
>TRBJ2-1|NA|TRBV29-1|many
CSVESAGLYNEQFF
TGCAGCGTTGAATCCGCCGGGCTCTACAATGAGCAGTTCTTC
>TRBJ2-5|NA|TRBV6-5|many
CASSSRAFSPQETQYF
TGTGCCAGCAGTTCGAGGGCCTTTTCCCCACAAGAGACCCAGTACTTC
>TRBJ2-2|TRBD2|TRBV7-9|many
CANRLAGATGELFF
TGTGCCAACCGACTAGCGGGAGCCACCGGGGAGCTGTTTTTT